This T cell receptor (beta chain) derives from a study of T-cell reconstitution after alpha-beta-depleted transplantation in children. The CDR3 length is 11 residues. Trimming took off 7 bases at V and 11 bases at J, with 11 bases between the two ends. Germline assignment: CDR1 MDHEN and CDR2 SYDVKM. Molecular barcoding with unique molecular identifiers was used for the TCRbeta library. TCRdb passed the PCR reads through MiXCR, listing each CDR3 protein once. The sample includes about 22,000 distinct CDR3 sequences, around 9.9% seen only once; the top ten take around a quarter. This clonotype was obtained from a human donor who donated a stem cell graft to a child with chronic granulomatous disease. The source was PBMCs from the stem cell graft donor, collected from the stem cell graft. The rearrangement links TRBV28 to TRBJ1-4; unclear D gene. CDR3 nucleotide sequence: TGTGCCAGCAACTCCGCGAGGAAACTGTTTTTT. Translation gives CASNSARKLFF. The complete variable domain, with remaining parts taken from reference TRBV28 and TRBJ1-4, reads DVKVTQSSRYLVKRTGEKVFLECVQDMDHENMFWYRQDPGLGLRLIYFSYDVKMKEKGDIPEGYSVSREKKERFSLILESASTNQTSMYLCASNSARKLFFGSGTQLSVL.